One TCR beta chain is described in this entry. This clone was seen only a few times. The antigen this receptor binds is unknown. The record has no base qualities; no much larger clone is one base away. The protocol used for the library was the immunoSEQ multiplex PCR assay. DNA from the CD4+ T cells that had been cultured and isolated underwent TCR beta CDR3 sequencing. The paper's processing steps were these. Non-productive TCR sequences were removed, reads were trimmed to the CDR3 region, and CDR3s of at least 7 amino acids were retained. Antigen-specific clonotypes were identified using the MANAFEST web app by comparison of expansion in peptide wells against reference cultures. Positive clones required FDR<0.05 expansion versus reference and all other wells, odds ratio above 5, and frequency above 0.1% in two replicate wells. Clonotypes significantly expanded in SARS-CoV-2 spike wells and in at least one common cold coronavirus spike condition were defined as cross-reactive. CDR3 similarity was assessed by Levenshtein distance with the stringdist R package, and unrooted trees were built with ape in R 3.6.1. TCRdb obtained this table from immuneACCESS and retained in-frame rearrangements with V and J assigned. These tables miss some clones; where compared with another copy, unresolved V genes account for less than half of the shortfall, and the remainder is unexplained. That table is the source of V, J and clone size, and D and trimming were worked out from the DNA. The sample has tens of thousands of clones on record, around 80% of them singletons. About 2.4% of the sample comes from the top ten.

After about 9 days of culture, CD4+ T cells were isolated with the EasySep CD4+ T cell isolation kit. Two doses of either the BNT162b2 or the mRNA-1273 mRNA SARS-CoV-2 vaccine were administered to participants. None of the healthy vaccine recipients had a prior SARS-CoV-2 infection, which was confirmed by nucleocapsid antibody tests that came back negative both before and after vaccination. Half of the culture medium was replaced with fresh IL-2-containing medium on days 3 and 7. Each peptide stimulation condition was cultured in triplicate wells unless otherwise noted. Using Ficoll-Paque Plus gradient centrifugation, PBMC were separated from whole blood and then either used fresh or cryopreserved at -140C. The QIAamp micro DNA kit was used to extract genomic DNA from the cultured CD4+ T cells. This specimen belongs to a study of vaccination effects on CD4 cells after COVID-19 (dated by TCRdb to 2022 to 2024). For the wider study: To identify antigen-specific CD4+ T cell clonotypes by their expansion, the ViraFEST assay first stimulated PBMC with viral peptide pools and then applied TCR sequencing. In the study, cultures from other donors were sequenced using the Oncomine TCR Beta short-read assay on an Illumina iSeq 100. Post-vaccine samples across the study were collected a median of 72 days after the second dose, with a range of 14 to 241. Altogether, nine to ten COVID-19 convalescent patients and several SARS-CoV-2-naive healthy vaccine recipients made up the full study. Roughly 2 million PBMC per well were cultured in IMDM with about 5% human AB serum, 7.5 to 10 IU/ml IL-2 and gentamicin, plus 10 ug/ml peptides. In both COVID-19 convalescent patients and infection-naive vaccine recipients, the study compared SARS-CoV-2 spike-specific CD4+ TCR repertoires from before mRNA vaccination with those from after it.

V is shortened by 5 bases, J by 8 bases, and the region joining them spans 12 bases. From cysteine to phenylalanine, the CDR3 is 12 amino acids long. The sequence is cut down to CDR3 DNA, 36 bases in frame from base 1. According to the germline V gene (reference sequence), CDR1 reads LNHDA and CDR2 reads SQIVND. Broad study findings and their caveats: Among healthy vaccine recipients, nearly all vaccine-induced clones were SARS-CoV-2 mono-reactive, and only 1 of 255 was cross-reactive with common cold coronaviruses. Clones induced by infection and clones induced by vaccination both contracted markedly at late timepoints after vaccination, which fits with T cell responses waning over time. Limitations of the study were the small number of convalescent patients and the absence of early post-infection timepoints.

The V gene is TRBV19 and the J gene is TRBJ1-1; the D gene identity is not certain. This material consisted of CD4+ T cells from PBMCs cultured without peptide, taken after COVID-19 vaccination. The receptor's source is a human donor who received a COVID-19 vaccine. The DNA sequence is TGTGCCAGTAGTTTCCGCCCTGAGGAAGCTTTCTTT. This sequence encodes CASSFRPEEAFF.